The T cell receptor beta chain described here comes from a study of CD8 T cells in ankylosing spondylitis. TCRdb re-derived calls from the 5' RACE reads in MiXCR, one entry per CDR3 protein. The data show fewer than 550,000 distinct CDR3 sequences, with under 5.5% seen just once and roughly 3.2% held by the top ten. Notes on the study in general: It appeared that ankylosing spondylitis blood was characterized by a TCR beta motif of several highly homologous variants.

This clonotype was seen at least ten times. The antigen is not known. Specimen: blood, either unsorted or a sorted T cell fraction (not recorded which). The sequence came from a male donor with ankylosing spondylitis.

CDR3 nucleotide sequence: TGTGCCAGCCACAATGGGGCAGGGGCTTCGGGCGAGCAGTACTTC. The encoded protein is CASHNGAGASGEQYF. The V gene is TRBV27, the J gene TRBJ2-7; D perhaps matches TRBD1 (6 bases). Germline CDR1 is MNHEY and CDR2 is SMNVEV (reference sequence). The CDR3 is 15 residues long. The V gene lost 8 bases and the J gene lost 6 bases, with 23 bases spanning the gap.